The sample holds one count of the clone carrying this T cell receptor beta chain. As yet, its antigen is unknown. Profiled with immunoSEQ multiplex PCR; TCRdb holds only in-frame clones, not every one. The table includes about 600,000 clones, roughly 97% detected once. The source of the sample is a study of shared clonotypes between healthy human individuals. Notes on the study in general: The study generally estimated greater richness for naive than memory subsets.

This CDR3 has 20 residues. Germline V gene sequence: CDR1 MGHRA, CDR2 YSYEKL. After removal of 6 bases from V and 5 bases from J, the junction contained 17 bases not matched to a gene. J is TRBJ2-1 and V is TRBV4-1, with TRBD2 identical over 15 bases. The sample taken for sequencing was naive CD4+ T cells sorted from blood. Subset indicated: CD45RA+ positively selected. This sequence was found in a woman under 40 in good health. CDR3 coding DNA: TGCGCCAGCAGACCTGGGAGTGTTAGGACTAGCGGGAGGGCCGACAATGAGCAGTTCTTC. It is translated as CASRPGSVRTSGRADNEQFF.